This T cell receptor (beta chain) emerged from a study of blood T cell repertoires in COVID-19. The length of the CDR3 is 13 residues. Between the trimmed V and J ends, which lost 2 bases and 8 bases, there was a span of 12 bases. Germline V gene sequence: CDR1 GTSNPN, CDR2 SVGIG (reference sequence). This clone was detected only a few times. Method: immunoSEQ multiplex PCR; TCRdb's copy keeps in-frame clones and lacks some. The repertoire holds 380,000 or so clones, with around nine tenths as singletons. The clonotype originates from a young woman with acute COVID-19. The chain has TRBV30 and TRBJ1-4, with D perhaps matching TRBD1 (6 bases). Specimen: PBMCs or T cells enriched from blood (not recorded which). The CDR3 loop is CAWSPSGAEKLFF. The CDR3 region has the DNA TGTGCCTGGAGTCCCTCAGGGGCCGAAAAACTGTTTTTT.